The 11 T cell receptor beta chains listed next were all sequenced from one sample in a study of response to subunit inactivated influenza vaccine. From the RT-PCR reads, TCRdb called clonotypes with MiXCR, one entry per CDR3 protein. The table shows under 950,000 distinct CDR3 sequences, with about 20% occurring only once. The specimen was PBMCs from blood, collected 5 days after vaccination. These receptors all come from a man aged 45-65 years who received an inactivated influenza vaccine.

The table lists this clonotype with a few counts. The chain employs TRBV28 and TRBJ2-1; 8 nucleotides line up with TRBD2. This CDR3 spans 17 amino acids. Germline V gene lookup returns CDR1 MDHEN and CDR2 SYDVKM. The ends lost 0 bases at V and 2 bases at J; junction bases unmatched: 6. CDR3 sequence (DNA): TGTGCCAGCAGTTTATGGGCCGGGAGGGGAACCTACAATGAGCAGTTCTTC. Translating gives CASSLWAGRGTYNEQFF.

This clonotype was found many times. This rearrangement joins TRBV29-1 to TRBJ2-3, with 7 bases identical to TRBD2. Germline assignment: CDR1 SQVTM and CDR2 ANQGSEA. The J segment lost 1 base and the V segment lost 6 bases, leaving 7 bases of the junction unmatched. CDR3 length equals 14 residues. This CDR3 is CSVGLGGGTDTQYF. DNA of the CDR3: TGCAGCGTAGGACTAGGAGGGGGCACAGATACGCAGTATTTT.

This clonotype was seen more than once but under ten times. The rearrangement joins TRBV3-1 to TRBJ2-7; TRBD1 matches at 9 bases. Germline V gene data show CDR1 as LGHDT and CDR2 as YNNKEL (reference sequence). This CDR3 contains 17 residues. With V trimmed by 3 bases and J by 7 bases, 16 bases remained unmatched. The CDR3 region has the DNA TGTGCCAGCAGCCATCCCGTAACAGGGGGCGGCCCTGCAGAGCAGTACTTC. This gives the protein CASSHPVTGGGPAEQYF.

This clonotype turned up a few times. The V and J genes are TRBV12-3 or TRBV12-4 and TRBJ2-7; 9 nucleotides match TRBD1. Germline trimming cut 6 bases from V and 6 bases from J; bases unmatched to any gene: 9. CDR3 length equals 14 residues. The DNA for the CDR3 is TGTGCCAGCAGCTTGGGACAGGGATTCCCCGAGCAGTACTTC. It is translated as CASSLGQGFPEQYF.

This clonotype was seen a handful of times. This chain links TRBV5-1 with TRBJ1-1; tentatively, D is TRBD1 (5 bases). Germline assignment: CDR1 SGHRS and CDR2 YFSETQ. The V end was cut by 4 bases, the J end by 4 bases, with 17 bases between. This CDR3 has 15 residues. The CDR3, as DNA: TGCGCCAGCAGCCCCAGGGATGGTGGGGGCACTGAAGCTTTCTTT. Translating it yields CASSPRDGGGTEAFF. Complete variable domain (other parts from reference TRBV5-1 and TRBJ1-1): KAGVTQTPRYLIKTRGQQVTLSCSPISGHRSVSWYQQTPGQGLQFLFEYFSETQRNKGNFPGRFSGRQFSNSRSEMNVSTLELGDSALYLCASSPRDGGGTEAFFGQGTRLTVV.

This clonotype appeared once. V gene TRBV20-1 combines with J gene TRBJ2-1, with D possibly TRBD1 on 6 matching bases. The CDR3 has 14 residues. Trimming took off 5 bases at V and 6 bases at J, with 17 bases between the two ends. Germline-derived CDR1 and CDR2 are DFQATT and SNEGSKA (reference sequence). The CDR3 DNA reads as TGCAGTGCTGTTTGGTGGGAGACAGGCAATGAGCAGTTCTTC. It is translated as CSAVWWETGNEQFF.

This clonotype was counted between two and nine times. V gene TRBV15 combines with J gene TRBJ2-5; TRBD2 matches 8 bases. The CDR3 loop spans 14 amino acids. Per germline, CDR1 LNHNV and CDR2 YYDKDF (reference sequence). V lost 8 bases, J lost 2 bases, and 7 bases stayed unmatched. The CDR3 DNA reads as TGTGCCACCGAGGAGCGGGGGTTACAAGAGACCCAGTACTTC. Its translation: CATEERGLQETQYF. Filled out from reference TRBV15 and TRBJ2-5, the complete variable domain reads DAMVIQNPRYQVTQFGKPVTLSCSQTLNHNVMYWYQQKSSQAPKLLFHYYDKDFNNEADTPDNFQSRRPNTSFCFLDIRSPGLGDTAMYLCATEERGLQETQYFGPGTRLLVL.

This clonotype was found a few times. CDR3 sequence: CSARESGTSGNYEQFF. Here the CDR3 DNA reads TGCAGTGCTAGAGAGTCCGGGACTAGCGGGAACTATGAGCAGTTCTTC. This chain uses TRBV20-1 with TRBJ2-1, with 13 bases lining up with TRBD2. In germline, CDR1 is DFQATT, CDR2 SNEGSKA (reference sequence). This CDR3 is built from 16 residues. Trimming cost V 0 bases and J 8 bases; bases outside gene matches: 7.

The sample holds many counts of this clonotype. The chain combines TRBV19 with TRBJ2-7; TRBD1 is a possible D gene (6 bases). With 4 bases removed from V and 3 bases from J, the gap between germline ends came to 13 bases. The CDR3 spans 14 residues. Germline CDR1 is LNHDA and CDR2 is SQIVND (reference sequence). The DNA of the CDR3 is TGTGCCAGTAGTAGACGGACAGCTGGCTACGAGCAGTACTTC. Its translation: CASSRRTAGYEQYF.

This clonotype was seen a handful of times. The chain combines TRBV25-1 with TRBJ2-2, with 7 bases matching TRBD1. The germline V gene has CDR1 MGHDK and CDR2 SYGVNS. Germline trimming cut 4 bases from V and 5 bases from J; bases unmatched to any gene: 7. This CDR3 comprises 15 residues. DNA of the CDR3: TGTGCCAGCAGTGCAAACAGGGGTGCGACCGGGGAGCTGTTTTTT. Protein: CASSANRGATGELFF.

This clonotype was seen ten or more times. The chain combines TRBV5-1 with TRBJ2-7, with a weak D call TRBD2 (6 bases). V was clipped by 2 bases and J by 4 bases, with 19 bases between them. CDR1 is SGHRS and CDR2 is YFSETQ in the germline V gene. The CDR3 has 16 amino acids. CDR3 amino acids: CASSLQPGLAGYEQYF. The CDR3 DNA sequence: TGCGCCAGCAGCTTACAACCGGGACTTGCTGGGTACGAGCAGTACTTC. Full variable domain (outside the CDR3, taken from reference TRBV5-1 and TRBJ2-7): KAGVTQTPRYLIKTRGQQVTLSCSPISGHRSVSWYQQTPGQGLQFLFEYFSETQRNKGNFPGRFSGRQFSNSRSEMNVSTLELGDSALYLCASSLQPGLAGYEQYFGPGTRLTVT.